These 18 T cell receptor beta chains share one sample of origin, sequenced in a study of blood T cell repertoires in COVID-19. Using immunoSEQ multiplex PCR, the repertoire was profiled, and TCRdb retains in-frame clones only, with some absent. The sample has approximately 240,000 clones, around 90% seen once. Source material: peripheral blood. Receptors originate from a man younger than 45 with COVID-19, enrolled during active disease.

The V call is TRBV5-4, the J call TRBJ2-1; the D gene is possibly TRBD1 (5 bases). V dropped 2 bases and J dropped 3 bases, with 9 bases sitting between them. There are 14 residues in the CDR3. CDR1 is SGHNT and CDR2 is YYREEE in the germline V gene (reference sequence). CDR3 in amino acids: CASSLKGFYNEQFF. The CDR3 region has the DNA TGTGCCAGCAGCTTAAAGGGGTTCTACAATGAGCAGTTCTTC.

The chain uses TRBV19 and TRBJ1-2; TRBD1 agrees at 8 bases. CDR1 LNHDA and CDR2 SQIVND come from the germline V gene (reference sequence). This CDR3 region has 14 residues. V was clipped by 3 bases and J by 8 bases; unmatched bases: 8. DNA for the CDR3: TGTGCCAGTAGTATCTCCCTTGGACAGGGCGGCTACACCTTC. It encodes CASSISLGQGGYTF.

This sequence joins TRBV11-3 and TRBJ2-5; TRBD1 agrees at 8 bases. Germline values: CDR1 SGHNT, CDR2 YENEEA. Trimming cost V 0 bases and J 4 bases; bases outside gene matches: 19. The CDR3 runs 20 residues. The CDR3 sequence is CASSLESMGRGRKETETQYF. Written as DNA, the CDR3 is TGTGCCAGCAGCTTAGAGTCCATGGGCAGGGGGCGGAAAGAAACAGAGACCCAGTACTTC.

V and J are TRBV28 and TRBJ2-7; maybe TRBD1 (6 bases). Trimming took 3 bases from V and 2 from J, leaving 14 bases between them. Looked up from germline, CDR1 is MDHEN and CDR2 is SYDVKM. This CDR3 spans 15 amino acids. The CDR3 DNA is TGTGCCAGCAGTTTTGGCCACAGGGATCCCTACGAGCAGTACTTC. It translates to CASSFGHRDPYEQYF.

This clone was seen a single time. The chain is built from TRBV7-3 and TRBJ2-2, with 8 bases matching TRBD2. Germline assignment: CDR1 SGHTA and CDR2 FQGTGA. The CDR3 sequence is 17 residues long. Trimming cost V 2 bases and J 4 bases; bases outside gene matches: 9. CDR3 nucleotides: TGTGCCAGCAGCTTAGTTGGGCGGGGGGCCCCCACCGGGGAGCTGTTTTTT. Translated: CASSLVGRGAPTGELFF.

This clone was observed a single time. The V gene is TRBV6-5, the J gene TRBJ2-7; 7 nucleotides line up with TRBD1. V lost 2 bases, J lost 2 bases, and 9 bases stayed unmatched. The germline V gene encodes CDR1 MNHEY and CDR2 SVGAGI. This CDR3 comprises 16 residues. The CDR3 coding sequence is TGTGCCAGCAGTTACGACGGGACAGTTTCTACCTACGAGCAGTACTTC. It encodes CASSYDGTVSTYEQYF.

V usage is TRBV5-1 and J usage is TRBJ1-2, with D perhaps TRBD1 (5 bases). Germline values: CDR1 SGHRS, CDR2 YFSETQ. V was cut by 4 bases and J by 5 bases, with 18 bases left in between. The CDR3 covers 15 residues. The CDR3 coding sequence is TGCGCCAGCAGCCAGTCGGAGGGGATTTGGTATGGCTACACCTTC. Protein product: CASSQSEGIWYGYTF.

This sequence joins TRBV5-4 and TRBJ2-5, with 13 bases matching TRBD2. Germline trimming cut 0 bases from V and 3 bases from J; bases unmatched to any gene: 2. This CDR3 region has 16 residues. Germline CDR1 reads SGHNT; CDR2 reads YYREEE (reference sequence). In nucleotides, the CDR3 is TGTGCCAGCAGCTTGGACGGACTAGCGGGGGAAGAGACCCAGTACTTC. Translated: CASSLDGLAGEETQYF. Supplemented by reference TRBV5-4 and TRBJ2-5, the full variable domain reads ETGVTQSPTHLIKTRGQQVTLRCSSQSGHNTVSWYQQALGQGPQFIFQYYREEENGRGNFPPRFSGLQFPNYSSELNVNALELDDSALYLCASSLDGLAGEETQYFGPGTRLLVL.

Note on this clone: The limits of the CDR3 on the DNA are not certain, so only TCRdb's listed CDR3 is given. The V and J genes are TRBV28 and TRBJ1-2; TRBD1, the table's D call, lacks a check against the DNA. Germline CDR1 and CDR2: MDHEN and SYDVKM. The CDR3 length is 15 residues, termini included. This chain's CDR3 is CASSTSRTGVNGYTF.

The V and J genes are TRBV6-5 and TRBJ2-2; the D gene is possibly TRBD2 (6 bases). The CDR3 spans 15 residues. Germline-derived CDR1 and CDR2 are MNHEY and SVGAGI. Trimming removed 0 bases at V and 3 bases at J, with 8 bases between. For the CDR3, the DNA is TGTGCCAGCAGTTACTCTCCGGGGGACACCGGGGAGCTGTTTTTT. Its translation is CASSYSPGDTGELFF.

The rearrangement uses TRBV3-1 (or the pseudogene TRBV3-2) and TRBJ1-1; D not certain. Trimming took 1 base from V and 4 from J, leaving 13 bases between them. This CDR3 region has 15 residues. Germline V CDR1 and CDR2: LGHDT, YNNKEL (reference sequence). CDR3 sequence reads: CASSQGRGVGTEAFF. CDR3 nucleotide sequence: TGTGCCAGCAGCCAAGGCCGCGGGGTGGGCACTGAAGCTTTCTTT.

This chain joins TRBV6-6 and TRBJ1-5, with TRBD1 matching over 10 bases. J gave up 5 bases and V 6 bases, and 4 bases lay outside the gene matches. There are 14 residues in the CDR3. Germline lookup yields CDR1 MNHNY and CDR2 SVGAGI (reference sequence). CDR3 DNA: TGTGCCAGCAGCACCGGGACAGGGGATCAGCCCCAGCATTTT. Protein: CASSTGTGDQPQHF.

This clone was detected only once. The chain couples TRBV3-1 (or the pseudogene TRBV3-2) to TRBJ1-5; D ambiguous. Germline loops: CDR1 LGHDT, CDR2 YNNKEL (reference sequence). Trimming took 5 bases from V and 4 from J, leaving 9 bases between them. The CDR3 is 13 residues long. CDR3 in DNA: TGTGCCAGCAGCGCGGACTTAAATCAGCCCCAGCATTTT. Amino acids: CASSADLNQPQHF.

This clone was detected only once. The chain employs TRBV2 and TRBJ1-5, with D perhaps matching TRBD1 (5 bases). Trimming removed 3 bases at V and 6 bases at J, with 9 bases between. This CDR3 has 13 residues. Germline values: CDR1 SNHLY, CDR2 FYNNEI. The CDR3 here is CASSEGGFQPQHF. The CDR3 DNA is TGTGCCAGCAGTGAGGGGGGATTTCAGCCCCAGCATTTT.

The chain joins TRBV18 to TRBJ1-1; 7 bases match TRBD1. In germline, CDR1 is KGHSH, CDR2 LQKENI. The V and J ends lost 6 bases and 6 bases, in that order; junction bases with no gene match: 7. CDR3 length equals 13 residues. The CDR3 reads CASSPSTGAEAFF. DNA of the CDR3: TGTGCCAGCTCTCCTTCAACAGGGGCTGAAGCTTTCTTT.

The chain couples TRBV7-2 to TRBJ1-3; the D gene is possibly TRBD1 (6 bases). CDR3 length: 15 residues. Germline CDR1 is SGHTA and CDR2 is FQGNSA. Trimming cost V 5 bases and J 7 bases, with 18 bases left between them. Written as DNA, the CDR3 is TGTGCCAGCAGCGGGGCACAGGGATTAAGGAACACCATATATTTT. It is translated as CASSGAQGLRNTIYF.

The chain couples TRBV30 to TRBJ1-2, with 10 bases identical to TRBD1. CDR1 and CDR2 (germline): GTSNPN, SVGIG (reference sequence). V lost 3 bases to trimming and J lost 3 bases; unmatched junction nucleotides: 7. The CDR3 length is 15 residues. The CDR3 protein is CAWRGGQGSYYGYTF. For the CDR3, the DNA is TGTGCCTGGAGAGGGGGACAGGGGTCCTACTATGGCTACACCTTC.

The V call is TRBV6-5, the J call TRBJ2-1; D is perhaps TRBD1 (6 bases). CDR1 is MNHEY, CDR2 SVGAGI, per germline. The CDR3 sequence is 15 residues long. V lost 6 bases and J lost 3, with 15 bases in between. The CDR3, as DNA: TGTGCCAGCAGCCAATCCGTAGGGGGCTACAATGAGCAGTTCTTC. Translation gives CASSQSVGGYNEQFF.